This T cell receptor beta chain was identified during a study of response to subunit inactivated influenza vaccine. With 0 bases removed from V and 0 bases from J, the gap between germline ends came to 11 bases. The CDR3 contains 16 residues. The germline V gene encodes CDR1 LGHNA and CDR2 YNFKEQ. This clonotype was seen more than once but under ten times. TCRdb ran MiXCR on the RT-PCR reads and lists one entry per CDR3 protein. The data show hundreds of thousands of distinct CDR3 sequences, about 14% seen once. The sequencing here drew on PBMCs from blood, taken 14 to 15 days before vaccination. This TCR was recovered from a man between 45 and 60 years old who received an inactivated influenza vaccine. This chain connects TRBV4-2 to TRBJ1-2; unclear D gene. The CDR3 bases are TGTGCCAGCAGCCAAGATTTAAGGGTAGCTAACTATGGCTACACCTTC. Its protein product is CASSQDLRVANYGYTF.